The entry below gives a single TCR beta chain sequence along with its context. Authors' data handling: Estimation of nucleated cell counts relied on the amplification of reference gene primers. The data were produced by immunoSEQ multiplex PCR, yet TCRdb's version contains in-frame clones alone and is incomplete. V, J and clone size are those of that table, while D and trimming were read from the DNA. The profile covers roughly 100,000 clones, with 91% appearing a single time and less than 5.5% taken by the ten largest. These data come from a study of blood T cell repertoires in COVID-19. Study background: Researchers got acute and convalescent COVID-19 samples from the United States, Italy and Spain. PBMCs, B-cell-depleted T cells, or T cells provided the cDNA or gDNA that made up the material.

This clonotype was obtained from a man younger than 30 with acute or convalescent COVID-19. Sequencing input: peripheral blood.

The CDR3 coding sequence is TGCGCCAGCAGCTTGGTCGAAGACGGGAGCACTGAAGCTTTCTTT. As protein: CASSLVEDGSTEAFF. The chain joins TRBV5-1 to TRBJ1-1; no firm D call. Per germline, CDR1 SGHRS and CDR2 YFSETQ. There are 15 residues in the CDR3. V was pared by 0 bases and J by 4 bases, with 13 bases between.